This T cell receptor beta chain originates from a study of naive and memory T cell subsets. Findings of the study overall: A few larger clonotypes appeared in naive repertoires, especially CD8, possibly memory cells re-expressing CD45RA.

The beta constant-region primer was an equimolar mix of two oligonucleotides covering TRBC1 and TRBC2. The ligated cDNA underwent four PCR rounds using SP2 and nested alpha and beta constant-region primers. TCRdb passed the UMI-ligation and nested PCR reads through MiXCR, listing each CDR3 protein once. In the table there are over 130,000 distinct CDR3 sequences, approximately 20% of which are singletons. This clonotype was found a few times. Antigen specificity is unknown. CDR1 is MGHRA, CDR2 YSYEKL, per germline. Germline trimming cut 4 bases from V and 5 bases from J; bases unmatched to any gene: 8. The CDR3 has 15 residues.

The source of this sequence is a human donor in good health. This chain joins TRBV4-1 and TRBJ2-7; 10 bases align to TRBD1. Sequenced material: naive CD8+ T cells from blood. CDR3: CASSRGTGAVDEQYF. As DNA, the CDR3 is TGCGCCAGCAGCCGAGGGACAGGGGCCGTGGACGAGCAGTACTTC.